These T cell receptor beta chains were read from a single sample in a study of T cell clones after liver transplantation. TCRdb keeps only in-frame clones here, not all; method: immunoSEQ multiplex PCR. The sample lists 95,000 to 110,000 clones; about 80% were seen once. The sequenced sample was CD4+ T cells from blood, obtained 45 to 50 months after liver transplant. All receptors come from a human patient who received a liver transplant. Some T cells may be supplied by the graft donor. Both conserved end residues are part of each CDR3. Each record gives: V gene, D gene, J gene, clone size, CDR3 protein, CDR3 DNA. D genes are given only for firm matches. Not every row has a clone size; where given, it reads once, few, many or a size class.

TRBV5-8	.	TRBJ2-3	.	CASIVLNTQYF	TGTGCCAGCATTGTCCTTAATACGCAGTATTTT
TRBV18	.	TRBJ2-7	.	CASSPGQQYEQYF	TGTGCCAGCTCACCAGGGCAACAGTACGAGCAGTACTTC
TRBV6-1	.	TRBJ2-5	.	CASRPNPGAVAQYF	TGTGCCAGCAGGCCGAACCCAGGGGCCGTGGCCCAGTACTTC
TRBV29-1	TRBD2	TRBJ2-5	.	CSVGTSGGAGEETQYF	TGCAGCGTCGGGACTAGCGGGGGGGCCGGTGAAGAGACCCAGTACTTC
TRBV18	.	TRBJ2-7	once	CASSPEAATFYYEQYF	TGTGCCAGCTCACCCGAGGCAGCCACCTTCTACTACGAGCAGTACTTC
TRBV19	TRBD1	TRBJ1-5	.	CASSMGTGAHQPQHF	TGTGCCAGTAGTATGGGGACAGGGGCGCATCAGCCCCAGCATTTT
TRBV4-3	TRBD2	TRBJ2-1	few	CASSQEGRGAFNEQFF	TGCGCCAGCAGCCAAGAGGGGCGGGGGGCGTTCAATGAGCAGTTCTTC
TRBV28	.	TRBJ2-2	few	CASSFDASGRELFF	TGTGCCAGCAGTTTTGACGCTTCGGGAAGGGAGCTGTTTTTT
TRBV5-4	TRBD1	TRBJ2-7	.	CASSLGQGAYEQYF	TGTGCCAGCAGCTTGGGACAGGGGGCGTACGAGCAGTACTTC
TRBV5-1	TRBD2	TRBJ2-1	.	CASSSGLAGGPNEQFF	TGCGCCAGCAGCTCGGGCCTAGCGGGGGGCCCTAATGAGCAGTTCTTC
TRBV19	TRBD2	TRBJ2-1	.	CASSIDRTSGPHNEQFF	TGTGCCAGTAGTATAGATCGAACTAGCGGCCCGCACAATGAGCAGTTCTTC
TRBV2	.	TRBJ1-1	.	CASSGGHRTEAFF	TGTGCCAGCAGTGGAGGACACCGCACTGAAGCTTTCTTT
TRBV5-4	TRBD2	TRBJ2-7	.	CASSPGLVNEQYF	TGTGCCAGCAGCCCGGGACTAGTTAACGAGCAGTACTTC
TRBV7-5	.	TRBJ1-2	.	CVRSLVPGIYGYTF	TGTGTCAGAAGCTTAGTACCAGGGATCTATGGCTACACCTTC
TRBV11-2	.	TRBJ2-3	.	CASGLTDTQYF	TGTGCCAGCGGCTTAACAGATACGCAGTATTTT
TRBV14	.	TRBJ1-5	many	CASSQDTRDAPQHF	TGTGCCAGCAGCCAAGATACCAGGGACGCGCCCCAGCATTTT
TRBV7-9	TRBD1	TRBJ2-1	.	CASSSDRGKQFF	TGTGCCAGCAGCTCTGACAGGGGGAAGCAGTTCTTC
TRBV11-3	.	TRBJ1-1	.	CASSLGGANTEAFF	TGTGCCAGCAGCTTAGGGGGCGCGAACACTGAAGCTTTCTTT
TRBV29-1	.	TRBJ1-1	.	CSVVRNTEAFF	TGCAGCGTTGTTAGGAACACTGAAGCTTTCTTT
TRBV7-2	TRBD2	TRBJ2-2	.	CASSPPPLAAGELFF	TGTGCCAGCAGCCCACCCCCCCTAGCGGCCGGGGAGCTGTTTTTT
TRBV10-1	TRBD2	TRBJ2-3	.	CASSESVAGGTDTQYF	TGCGCCAGCAGTGAGTCGGTAGCGGGAGGGACAGATACGCAGTATTTT
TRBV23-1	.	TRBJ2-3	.	CAIILDYPDTQYF	TGCGCCATCATTTTGGATTATCCAGATACGCAGTATTTT
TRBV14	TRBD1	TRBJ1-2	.	CASSHLQGGPGYTF	TGTGCCAGCAGCCATCTACAGGGGGGTCCTGGCTACACCTTC
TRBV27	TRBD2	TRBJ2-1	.	CASRASGRNEQFF	TGTGCCAGCAGGGCTAGCGGGAGAAATGAGCAGTTCTTC
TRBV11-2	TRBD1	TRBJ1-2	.	CASSPLQGSGYGYTF	TGTGCCAGCAGCCCCCTACAGGGGTCGGGCTATGGCTACACCTTC
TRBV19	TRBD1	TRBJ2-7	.	CASRDRITYEQYF	TGTGCCAGTCGGGACAGGATCACCTACGAGCAGTACTTC
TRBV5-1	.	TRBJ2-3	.	CASSTDRPLTDTQYF	TGCGCCAGCAGCACGGACAGACCGCTCACGGATACGCAGTATTTT
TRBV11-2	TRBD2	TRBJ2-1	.	CASSLDASGINEQFF	TGTGCCAGCAGCTTAGACGCTAGCGGGATAAATGAGCAGTTCTTC
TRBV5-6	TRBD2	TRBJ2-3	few	CASSRAGLAVTSTDTQYF	TGTGCCAGCAGCCGGGCGGGACTAGCGGTTACTAGCACAGATACGCAGTATTTT
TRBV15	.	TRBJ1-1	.	CATSRDRARNTEAFF	TGTGCCACCAGCAGAGATAGGGCAAGGAACACTGAAGCTTTCTTT
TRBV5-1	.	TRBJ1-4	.	CASRMQTTNEKLFF	TGCGCCAGCAGGATGCAGACAACTAATGAAAAACTGTTTTTT
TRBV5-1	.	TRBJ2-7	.	CASSLETGEQYF	TGCGCCAGCAGCTTGGAGACGGGGGAGCAGTACTTC
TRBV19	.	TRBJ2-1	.	CASRVSVATYNEQFF	TGTGCCAGTAGGGTCAGTGTGGCAACCTACAATGAGCAGTTCTTC
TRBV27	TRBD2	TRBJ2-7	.	CASSSWTSQGEQYF	TGTGCCAGCAGTTCTTGGACTAGCCAAGGCGAGCAGTACTTC
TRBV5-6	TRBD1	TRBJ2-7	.	CASSLIDRADYEQYF	TGTGCCAGCAGCTTGATCGACAGGGCAGACTACGAGCAGTACTTC
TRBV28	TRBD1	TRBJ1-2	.	CASSPGQAVGYGYTF	TGTGCCAGCAGCCCCGGACAGGCCGTCGGATATGGCTACACCTTC
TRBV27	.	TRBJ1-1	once	CASSPSGPSKIVRFF	TGTGCCAGCAGTCCTTCAGGGCCCTCCAAAATAGTGAGGTTCTTT
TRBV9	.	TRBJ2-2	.	CASSVGVNTGELFF	TGTGCCAGCAGCGTAGGGGTGAACACCGGGGAGCTGTTTTTT
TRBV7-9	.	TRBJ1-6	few	CASSLVRGQTNSPLHF	TGTGCCAGCAGCTTAGTGAGGGGTCAGACTAATTCACCCCTCCACTTT
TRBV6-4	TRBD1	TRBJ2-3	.	CASSDRATDTQYF	TGTGCCAGCTCGGACAGGGCTACAGATACGCAGTATTTT
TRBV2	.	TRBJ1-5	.	CASRTQGISNQPQHF	TGTGCCAGCCGGACCCAGGGGATTAGCAATCAGCCCCAGCATTTT
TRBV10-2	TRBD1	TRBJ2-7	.	CASRGPGTGGPIGDYEQYF	TGCGCCAGCAGGGGCCCGGGAACAGGGGGTCCCATCGGAGACTACGAGCAGTACTTC
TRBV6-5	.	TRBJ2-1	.	CASSYGGFEQFF	TGTGCCAGCAGTTACGGGGGCTTTGAGCAGTTCTTC
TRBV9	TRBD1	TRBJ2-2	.	CASSVDRVFAGELFF	TGTGCCAGCAGCGTGGACAGGGTTTTCGCCGGGGAGCTGTTTTTT
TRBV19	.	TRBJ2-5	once	CASKRTVEVSTPTQHF	TGTGCCAGTAAACGGACCGTGGAGGTCTCAACTCCTACACAACACTTC
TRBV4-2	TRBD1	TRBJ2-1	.	CASSQVGGQGHNEQFF	TGTGCCAGCAGCCAAGTGGGTGGACAGGGACACAATGAGCAGTTCTTC
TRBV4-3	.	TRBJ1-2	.	CASSQDRSYYGYTF	TGCGCCAGCAGCCAAGATAGAAGTTACTATGGCTACACCTTC
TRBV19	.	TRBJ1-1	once	CASSILGSEAFF	TGTGCCAGTAGTATATTGGGTTCTGAAGCTTTCTTT
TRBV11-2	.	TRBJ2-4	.	CASSLRGVWGLAKNIQYF	TGTGCCAGCAGCTTACGAGGAGTCTGGGGGCTAGCCAAAAACATTCAGTACTTC
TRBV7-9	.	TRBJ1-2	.	CASSLARSVSLNYGYTF	TGTGCCAGCAGCTTAGCTCGGTCTGTCAGCTTAAACTATGGCTACACCTTC
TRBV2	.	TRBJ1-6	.	CASSLRDNLSPLHF	TGTGCCAGCAGCCTCCGGGACAACCTTTCACCCCTCCACTTT
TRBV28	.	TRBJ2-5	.	CASIKSRTGETQYF	TGTGCCAGCATCAAAAGCAGGACGGGGGAGACCCAGTACTTC
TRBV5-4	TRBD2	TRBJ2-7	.	CASSLAAGGFSYEQYF	TGTGCCAGCAGCTTGGCGGCGGGGGGCTTCTCCTACGAGCAGTACTTC
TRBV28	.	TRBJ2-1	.	CASRERVGTYNEQFF	TGTGCCAGCAGGGAAAGGGTAGGAACCTACAATGAGCAGTTCTTC